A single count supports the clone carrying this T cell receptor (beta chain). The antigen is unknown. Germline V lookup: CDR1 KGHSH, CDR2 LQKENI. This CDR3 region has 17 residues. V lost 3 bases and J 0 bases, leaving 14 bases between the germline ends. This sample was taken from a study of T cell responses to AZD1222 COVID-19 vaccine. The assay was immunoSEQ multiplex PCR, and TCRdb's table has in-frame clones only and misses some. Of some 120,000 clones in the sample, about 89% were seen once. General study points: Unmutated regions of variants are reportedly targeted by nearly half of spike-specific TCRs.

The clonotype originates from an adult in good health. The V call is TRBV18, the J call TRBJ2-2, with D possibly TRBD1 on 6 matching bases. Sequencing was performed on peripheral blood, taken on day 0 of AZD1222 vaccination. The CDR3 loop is CASSPPGQRANTGELFF. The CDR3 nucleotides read TGTGCCAGCTCACCTCCCGGACAGAGGGCGAACACCGGGGAGCTGTTTTTT.